This T cell receptor beta chain was sequenced in a study of technical replicates of blood from a few donors. Method: immunoSEQ multiplex PCR; TCRdb's copy keeps in-frame clones and lacks some. The sample lists 75,000 to 90,000 clones; 93% were seen once. The V end was cut by 2 bases, the J end by 4 bases, with 11 bases between. This CDR3 spans 13 amino acids. CDR1 and CDR2 from the germline V gene are SQVTM and ANQGSEA. The chain links TRBV29-1 to TRBJ2-5; tentative D call: TRBD2 (7 bases). Sequenced sample: T cells isolated from PBMCs. The TCR comes from a human donor in good health. The CDR3, as DNA: TGCAGCGTTGAAACAGGGAGGGCAGAGACCCAGTACTTC. It encodes CSVETGRAETQYF.